The 3 T cell receptor beta chains presented below share a single source sample, sequenced in a study of early T cells in non-severe SARS-CoV-2 infection. TCRdb re-called the 5' RACE reads with MiXCR, one entry per CDR3 protein. Here the sample spans tens of thousands of distinct CDR3 sequences, roughly 4.2% being singletons. Sequenced sample: whole blood. These receptors all stem from an adult who was a healthcare worker with PCR-confirmed SARS-CoV-2 infection or an uninfected control (not recorded which).

V gene TRBV11-2 combines with J gene TRBJ2-2, with TRBD1 matching 7 bases. Trimming cost V 1 base and J 3 bases; bases outside gene matches: 5. Germline CDR1 is SGHAT and CDR2 is FQNNGV. CDR3 length equals 16 residues. This CDR3 is CASSLVEGGDTGELFF. CDR3 sequence (DNA): TGTGCCAGCAGCTTAGTAGAAGGGGGCGACACCGGGGAGCTGTTTTTT.

At least ten counts were recorded for this clonotype. The gene calls are TRBV9 and TRBJ2-1; 7 positions match TRBD2. The J segment lost 3 bases and the V segment lost 2 bases, leaving 5 bases of the junction unmatched. This CDR3 is 15 amino acids long. Germline values: CDR1 SGDLS, CDR2 YYNGEE. The CDR3 nucleotides are TGTGCCAGCAGCGTCACCGGGACTAACTACAATGAGCAGTTCTTC. It encodes CASSVTGTNYNEQFF.

This clonotype came up many times. The chain carries TRBV5-1 and TRBJ1-1; tentative D call: TRBD1 (6 bases). This CDR3 spans 14 amino acids. Per the germline V gene, CDR1 is SGHRS and CDR2 is YFSETQ. V was shortened by 1 base and J by 3 bases, with 10 bases between the two germline ends. CDR3 coding DNA: TGCGCCAGCAGCTTGATGGCAGGGGACACTGAAGCTTTCTTT. Translated, it gives CASSLMAGDTEAFF.